What follows are 5 T cell receptor beta chains derived from one specimen sequenced in a study of shared clonotypes between healthy human individuals. Produced via immunoSEQ multiplex PCR; TCRdb's table is partial and in-frame only. The table shows about 2.3 million clones, with over 85% occurring only once. What was sequenced was naive CD4+ T cells from PBMCs. Subset of the sample: CD45RA+ positively selected. These receptor sequences come from a man between 18 and 35 years old in good health. Some clones in this sample may be carry-over from other donors' samples.

V gene TRBV5-1 combines with J gene TRBJ2-6; 7 bases map to TRBD1. The trim removed 1 base at V and 1 base at J, leaving 8 bases unmatched. Germline CDR1 is SGHRS and CDR2 is YFSETQ. This CDR3 comprises 18 residues. The CDR3 region is CASSLLGTVPSGANVLTF. In nucleotides, the CDR3 is TGCGCCAGCAGCTTGTTAGGGACAGTACCATCTGGGGCCAACGTCCTGACTTTC.

A word on this clone: Other DNA sequences from this sample encode an identical CDR3 as well. The chain joins TRBV6-5 to TRBJ2-5; D not resolved. The V end was cut by 0 bases, the J end by 2 bases, with 7 bases between. The CDR3 consists of 14 residues. The germline gives CDR1 MNHEY, CDR2 SVGAGI. This chain's CDR3 is CASSYSTGQETQYF. In DNA form, the CDR3 reads TGTGCCAGCAGTTACTCCACGGGTCAAGAGACCCAGTACTTC.

The chain combines TRBV6-5 with TRBJ1-1, with D possibly matching TRBD1 (6 bases). Between the trimmed V and J ends, which lost 2 bases and 0 bases, there was a span of 7 bases. The CDR3 runs 14 residues. From germline, CDR1 is MNHEY and CDR2 SVGAGI. This CDR3 is CASSYAGVNTEAFF. The CDR3 nucleotides are TGTGCCAGCAGTTACGCAGGGGTGAACACTGAAGCTTTCTTT.

J is TRBJ2-7 and V is TRBV9; a weak D match, TRBD1 (6 bases). CDR3 size: 15 residues. V was cut by 4 bases and J by 2 bases, with 16 bases left in between. Per the germline V gene, CDR1 is SGDLS and CDR2 is YYNGEE. CDR3 region: CASSPAPGVPYEQYF. CDR3 sequence (DNA): TGTGCCAGCAGCCCAGCCCCAGGGGTCCCCTACGAGCAGTACTTC.

The chain carries TRBV5-4 and TRBJ2-2; 13 bases agree with TRBD2. Germline CDR1 is SGHNT and CDR2 is YYREEE (reference sequence). Losses at the gene ends were 3 bases for V and 6 bases for J; bases not matched to a gene: 5. This CDR3 comprises 16 residues. CDR3 loop: CASSSGTSGKAGELFF. The DNA for the CDR3 is TGTGCCAGCAGCTCCGGGACTAGCGGGAAAGCCGGGGAGCTGTTTTTT. Combining the CDR3 with reference TRBV5-4 and TRBJ2-2 gives the whole variable domain ETGVTQSPTHLIKTRGQQVTLRCSSQSGHNTVSWYQQALGQGPQFIFQYYREEENGRGNFPPRFSGLQFPNYSSELNVNALELDDSALYLCASSSGTSGKAGELFFGEGSRLTVL.